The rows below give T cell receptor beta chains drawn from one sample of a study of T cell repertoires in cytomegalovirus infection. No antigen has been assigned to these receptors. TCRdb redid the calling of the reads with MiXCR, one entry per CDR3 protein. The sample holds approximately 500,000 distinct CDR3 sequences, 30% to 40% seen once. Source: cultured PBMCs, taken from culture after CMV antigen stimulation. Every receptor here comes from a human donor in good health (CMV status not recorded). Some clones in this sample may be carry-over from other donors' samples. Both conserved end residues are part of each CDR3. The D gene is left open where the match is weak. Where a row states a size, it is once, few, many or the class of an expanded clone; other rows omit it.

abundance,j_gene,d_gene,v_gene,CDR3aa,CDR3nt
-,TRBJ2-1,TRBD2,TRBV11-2,CASSRRGLAGGGGQFF,TGTGCCAGCAGCCGACGAGGACTAGCGGGAGGCGGAGGGCAGTTCTTC
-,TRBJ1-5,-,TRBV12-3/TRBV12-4,CASSPQGWSQPQHF,TGTGCCAGCAGTCCCCAGGGTTGGAGTCAGCCCCAGCATTTT
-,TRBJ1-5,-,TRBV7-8,CASSLGTEASNQPQHF,TGTGCCAGCAGCTTAGGGACAGAGGCTAGCAATCAGCCCCAGCATTTT
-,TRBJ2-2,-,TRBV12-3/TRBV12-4,CASSPVGGGTGELFF,TGTGCCAGCAGCCCCGTGGGGGGAGGCACCGGGGAGCTGTTTTTT
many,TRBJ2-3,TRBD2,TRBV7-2,CASSFGFRTSGTDTQYF,TGTGCCAGCAGCTTCGGGTTTAGGACTAGCGGTACAGATACGCAGTATTTT
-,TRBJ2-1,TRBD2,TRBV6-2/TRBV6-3,CASSIAGGDNEQFF,TGTGCCAGTAGTATAGCGGGAGGGGACAATGAGCAGTTCTTC
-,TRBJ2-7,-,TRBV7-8,CASSPRVGFSYEQYF,TGTGCCAGCAGCCCAAGGGTGGGATTCTCCTACGAGCAGTACTTC
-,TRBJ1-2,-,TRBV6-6,CASTKWAEDYGYTF,TGTGCCAGCACTAAGTGGGCAGAGGACTATGGCTACACCTTC
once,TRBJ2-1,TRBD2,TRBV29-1,CSVGGRAYNEQFF,TGCAGCGTAGGTGGGAGGGCGTACAATGAGCAGTTCTTC
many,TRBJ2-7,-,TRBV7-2,CASSQDLGEQYF,TGTGCCAGCAGCCAGGACCTCGGGGAGCAGTACTTC
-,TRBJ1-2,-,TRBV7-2,CASSFGIGNYGYTF,TGTGCCAGCAGCTTTGGCATTGGGAACTATGGCTACACCTTC
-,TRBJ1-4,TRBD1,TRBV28,CASAPGGGGEKLFF,TGTGCCAGCGCACCAGGGGGGGGCGGTGAAAAACTGTTTTTT
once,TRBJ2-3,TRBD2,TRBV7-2,CASSSLAGGFADTQYF,TGTGCCAGCAGCTCCTTAGCGGGAGGTTTTGCAGATACGCAGTATTTT
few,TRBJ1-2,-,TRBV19,CASSIGGTAGYTF,TGTGCCAGTAGTATAGGGGGGACTGCTGGCTACACCTTC
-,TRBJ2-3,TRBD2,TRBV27,CASSLIAGGPERNTQYF,TGTGCCAGCAGTTTAATAGCGGGAGGGCCCGAACGGAATACGCAGTATTTT
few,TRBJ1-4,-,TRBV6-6,CASSYGPDRNEKLFF,TGTGCCAGCAGTTACGGCCCGGACCGAAATGAAAAACTGTTTTTT
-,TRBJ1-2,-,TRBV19,CASKPAASGYTF,TGTGCCAGTAAACCCGCCGCATCGGGCTACACCTTC
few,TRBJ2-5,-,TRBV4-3,CASSQNPEQETQYF,TGCGCCAGCAGCCAAAATCCAGAACAAGAGACCCAGTACTTC
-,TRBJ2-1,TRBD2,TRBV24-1,CATSDPTGTRDNEQFF,TGTGCCACCAGTGACCCAACCGGGACTAGAGACAATGAGCAGTTCTTC
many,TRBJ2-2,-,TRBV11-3,CASSLARNTGELFF,TGTGCCAGCAGTTTGGCCAGGAACACCGGGGAGCTGTTTTTT
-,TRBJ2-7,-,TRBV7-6,CASSGDSEQYF,TGTGCCAGCAGCGGGGACTCCGAGCAGTACTTC
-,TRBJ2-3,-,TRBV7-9,CASSFGGTQYF,TGTGCCAGCAGCTTTGGCGGTACGCAGTATTTT
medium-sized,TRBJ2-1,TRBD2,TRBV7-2,CASSLAPGLPDNEQFF,TGTGCCAGCAGCTTAGCGCCGGGACTACCAGACAATGAGCAGTTCTTC
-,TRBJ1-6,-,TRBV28,CASVSVSYNSPLHF,TGTGCCAGCGTGTCAGTCTCCTATAATTCACCCCTCCACTTT
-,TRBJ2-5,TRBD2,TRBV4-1,CASSQRTSLRETTQYF,TGCGCCAGCAGCCAACGGACTAGTCTGCGGGAGACGACCCAGTACTTC
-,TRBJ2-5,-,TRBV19,CASSIISQETQYF,TGTGCCAGTAGTATCATAAGCCAAGAGACCCAGTACTTC
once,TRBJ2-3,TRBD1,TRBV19,CASIDRGTDTQYF,TGTGCCAGTATAGACAGGGGCACAGATACGCAGTATTTT
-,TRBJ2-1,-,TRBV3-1,CASSRWEGTENNEQFF,TGTGCCAGCAGCCGCTGGGAAGGGACTGAAAACAATGAGCAGTTCTTC
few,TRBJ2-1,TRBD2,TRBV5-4,CASGVAGYNEQFF,TGTGCCAGTGGGGTAGCGGGCTACAATGAGCAGTTCTTC
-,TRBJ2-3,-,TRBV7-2,CASSLNRGSTDTQYF,TGTGCCAGCAGCTTAAATCGGGGGAGCACAGATACGCAGTATTTT
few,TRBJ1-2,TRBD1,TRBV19,CARTNHGTGGFYGYTF,TGTGCCAGGACCAACCACGGGACAGGGGGATTTTATGGCTACACCTTC
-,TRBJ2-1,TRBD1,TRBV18,CASSPLDPIRTGGTYNEQFF,TGTGCCAGCTCACCACTAGACCCGATCCGGACAGGGGGCACCTACAATGAGCAGTTCTTC
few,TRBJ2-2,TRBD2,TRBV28,CASSLPLGAGGWNGELFF,TGTGCCAGCAGTTTACCCCTAGGAGCGGGAGGTTGGAACGGGGAGCTGTTTTTT
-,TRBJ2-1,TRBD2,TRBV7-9,CASEDSGSFFEQFF,TGTGCCAGCGAGGATAGCGGGAGTTTTTTTGAGCAGTTCTTC
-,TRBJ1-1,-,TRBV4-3,CASSQDSRDEAFF,TGCGCCAGCAGCCAAGATTCGAGGGATGAAGCTTTCTTT
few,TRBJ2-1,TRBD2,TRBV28,CASSPPGTRWHNEQFF,TGTGCCAGCAGCCCTCCCGGGACTAGGTGGCACAATGAGCAGTTCTTC
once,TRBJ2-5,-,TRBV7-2,CASSLGGALGETQYF,TGTGCCAGCAGCTTAGGAGGGGCCCTAGGGGAGACCCAGTACTTC
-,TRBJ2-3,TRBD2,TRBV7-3,CASSPGTGGLAGATQYF,TGTGCCAGCAGCCCCGGGACAGGGGGACTAGCGGGGGCTACGCAGTATTTT
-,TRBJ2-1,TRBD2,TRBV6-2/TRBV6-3,CVTGLAGGDEQFF,TGTGTCACCGGACTAGCGGGGGGCGATGAGCAGTTCTTC
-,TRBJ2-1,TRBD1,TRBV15,CATSRDRGLRYNEQFF,TGTGCCACCAGCAGAGATAGGGGGCTTCGTTATAATGAGCAGTTCTTC
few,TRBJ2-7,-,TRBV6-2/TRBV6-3,CASSYDSRKSSYEQYF,TGTGCCAGCAGTTACGATTCCCGCAAGTCCTCCTACGAGCAGTACTTC
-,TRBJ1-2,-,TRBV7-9,CASSLAARGYTF,TGTGCCAGCAGCTTAGCGGCCCGCGGCTACACCTTC
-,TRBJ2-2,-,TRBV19,CASTPTGVTGELFF,TGTGCCAGTACCCCGACTGGGGTCACCGGGGAGCTGTTTTTT
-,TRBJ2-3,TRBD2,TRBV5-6,CASSRAGSTDTQYF,TGTGCCAGCAGCCGAGCGGGAAGCACAGATACGCAGTATTTT
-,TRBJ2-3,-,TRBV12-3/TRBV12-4,CASSSTFDRNTQYF,TGTGCCAGCAGTTCTACGTTCGACAGAAATACGCAGTATTTT
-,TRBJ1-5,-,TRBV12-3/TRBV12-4,CASRSSGSNQPQHF,TGTGCCAGCAGATCCTCAGGAAGCAATCAGCCCCAGCATTTT
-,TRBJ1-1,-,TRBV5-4,CASSHGGGGNMNTEAFF,TGTGCCAGCAGCCATGGTGGGGGAGGGAATATGAACACTGAAGCTTTCTTT
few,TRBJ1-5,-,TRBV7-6,CASSVTQGRPQHF,TGTGCCAGCAGCGTAACGCAGGGCCGGCCCCAGCATTTT
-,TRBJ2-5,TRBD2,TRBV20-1,CSGAAGGETQYF,TGCAGTGGGGCGGCGGGAGGTGAGACCCAGTACTTC
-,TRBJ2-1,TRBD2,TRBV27,CASSFLLAGVVNEQFF,TGTGCCAGCAGTTTCCTACTAGCGGGAGTTGTGAATGAGCAGTTCTTC
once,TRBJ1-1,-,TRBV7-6,CASSSGETRNTEAFF,TGTGCCAGCAGTTCGGGGGAGACTAGGAACACTGAAGCTTTCTTT
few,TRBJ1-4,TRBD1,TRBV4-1,CASSSPGTGVEKLFF,TGCGCCAGCAGCTCCCCCGGGACAGGGGTTGAAAAACTGTTTTTT
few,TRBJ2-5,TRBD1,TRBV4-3,CASSQGTGRSETQYF,TGCGCCAGCAGCCAAGGGACAGGGAGGTCGGAGACCCAGTACTTC